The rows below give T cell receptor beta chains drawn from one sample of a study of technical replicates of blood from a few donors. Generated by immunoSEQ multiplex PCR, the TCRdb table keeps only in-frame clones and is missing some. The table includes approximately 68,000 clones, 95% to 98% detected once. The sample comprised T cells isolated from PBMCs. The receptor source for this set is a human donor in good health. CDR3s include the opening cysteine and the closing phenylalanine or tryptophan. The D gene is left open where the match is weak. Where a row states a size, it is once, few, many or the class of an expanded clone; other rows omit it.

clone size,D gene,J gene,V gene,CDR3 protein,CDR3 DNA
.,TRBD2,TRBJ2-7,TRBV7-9,CASSLEGGSSYEQYF,TGTGCCAGCAGCCTCGAGGGAGGGAGCTCCTACGAGCAGTACTTC
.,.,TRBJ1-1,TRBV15,CATSREVIGGAFF,TGTGCCACCAGCAGAGAAGTGATTGGGGGGGCTTTCTTT
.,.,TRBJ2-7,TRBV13,CASSPGVLYEQYF,TGTGCCAGCAGTCCGGGAGTCCTCTACGAGCAGTACTTC
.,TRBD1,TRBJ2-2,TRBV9,CASSVGGGRRTGELFF,TGTGCCAGCAGCGTAGGAGGGGGCAGAAGAACCGGGGAGCTGTTTTTT
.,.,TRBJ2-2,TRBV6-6,CASSYSTLRRGELFF,TGTGCCAGCAGTTACTCTACCCTGAGGCGAGGGGAGCTGTTTTTT
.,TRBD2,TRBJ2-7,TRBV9,CASSVVSGSYEQYF,TGTGCCAGCAGCGTAGTTAGCGGGAGCTACGAGCAGTACTTC
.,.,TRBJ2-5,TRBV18,CASSPGGRQETQYF,TGTGCCAGCTCACCGGGGGGGCGACAAGAGACCCAGTACTTC
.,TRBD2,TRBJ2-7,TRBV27,CASSPRVAGGYEQYF,TGTGCCAGCAGTCCCAGGGTAGCGGGAGGCTACGAGCAGTACTTC
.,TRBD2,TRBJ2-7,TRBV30,CAWGGLAGGYEQYF,TGTGCCTGGGGTGGACTAGCGGGAGGATACGAGCAGTACTTC
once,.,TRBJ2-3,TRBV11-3,CASSHGGSTDTQYF,TGTGCCAGCAGCCACGGGGGATCCACAGATACGCAGTATTTT
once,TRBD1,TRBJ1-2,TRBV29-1,CSAGTGDNYGYTF,TGCAGCGCCGGGACAGGGGACAACTATGGCTACACCTTC
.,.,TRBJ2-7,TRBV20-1,CSAILGREQYF,TGCAGTGCCATCCTAGGGAGAGAGCAGTACTTC
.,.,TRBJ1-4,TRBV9,CASSGDTRGKLFF,TGTGCCAGCAGCGGGGACACCCGAGGGAAACTGTTTTTT
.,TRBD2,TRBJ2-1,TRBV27,CASSFTSGRAEEQFF,TGTGCCAGCAGTTTTACTAGCGGGAGGGCCGAGGAGCAGTTCTTC
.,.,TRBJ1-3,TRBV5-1,CASSPLETGNTIYF,TGCGCCAGCAGCCCCCTAGAAACTGGAAACACCATATATTTT
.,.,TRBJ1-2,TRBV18,CASSPSLDYGYTF,TGTGCCAGCTCACCCTCGTTAGATTATGGCTACACCTTC
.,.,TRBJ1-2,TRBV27,CASSYSFPGYYGYTF,TGTGCCAGCAGCTACTCCTTTCCAGGGTACTATGGCTACACCTTC
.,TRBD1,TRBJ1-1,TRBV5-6,CASSYMKTGENTEAFF,TGTGCCAGCAGCTATATGAAGACAGGGGAGAACACTGAAGCTTTCTTT
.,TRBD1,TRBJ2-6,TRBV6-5,CASSRDRSGANVLTF,TGTGCCAGCAGCAGGGACAGATCCGGGGCCAACGTCCTGACTTTC
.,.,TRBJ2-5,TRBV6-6,CASPDRQETQYF,TGTGCCAGCCCCGACAGACAAGAGACCCAGTACTTC
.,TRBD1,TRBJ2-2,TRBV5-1,CASRGTGGSGELFF,TGCGCCAGCAGGGGGACAGGGGGCTCCGGGGAGCTGTTTTTT
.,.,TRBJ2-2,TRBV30,CAWSDHIYTGELFF,TGTGCCTGGAGTGATCACATTTACACCGGGGAGCTGTTTTTT
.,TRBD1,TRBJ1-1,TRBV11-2,CASSSSTGAPTYAFF,TGTGCCAGCAGCTCATCGACAGGGGCCCCTACTTATGCTTTCTTT
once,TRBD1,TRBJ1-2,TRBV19,CASSPGQGFYGYTF,TGTGCCAGTAGCCCGGGACAGGGCTTTTATGGCTACACCTTC
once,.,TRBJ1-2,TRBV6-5,CASSGANYGYTF,TGTGCCAGCAGTGGAGCTAACTATGGCTACACCTTC
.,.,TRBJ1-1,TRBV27,CASSLRGGNTEAFF,TGTGCCAGCAGTTTAAGGGGGGGGAACACTGAAGCTTTCTTT
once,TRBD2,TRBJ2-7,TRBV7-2,CASSLSLAGLSYEQYF,TGTGCCAGCAGCTTAAGTTTAGCGGGCCTCTCCTACGAGCAGTACTTC